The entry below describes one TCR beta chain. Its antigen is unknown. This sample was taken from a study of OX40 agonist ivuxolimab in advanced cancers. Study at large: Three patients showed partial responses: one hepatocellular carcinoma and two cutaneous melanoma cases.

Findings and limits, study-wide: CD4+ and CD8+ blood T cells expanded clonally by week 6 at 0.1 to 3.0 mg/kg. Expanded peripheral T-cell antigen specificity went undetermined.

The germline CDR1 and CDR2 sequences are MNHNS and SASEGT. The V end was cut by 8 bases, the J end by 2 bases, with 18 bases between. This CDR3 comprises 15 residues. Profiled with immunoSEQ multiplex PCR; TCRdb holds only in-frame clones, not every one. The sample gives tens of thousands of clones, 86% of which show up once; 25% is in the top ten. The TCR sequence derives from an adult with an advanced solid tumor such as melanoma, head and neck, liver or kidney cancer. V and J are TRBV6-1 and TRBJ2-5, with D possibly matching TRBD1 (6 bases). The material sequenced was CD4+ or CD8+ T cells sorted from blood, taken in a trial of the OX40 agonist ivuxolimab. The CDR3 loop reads CASFHQTGWQETQYF. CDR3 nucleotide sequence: TGTGCCAGCTTTCACCAGACAGGTTGGCAAGAGACCCAGTACTTC.